A selection of T cell receptor beta chains follows, all from one sample in a study of response to subunit inactivated influenza vaccine. Using its own MiXCR run on the RT-PCR reads, TCRdb lists one record per CDR3 protein. The sample contains under 550,000 distinct CDR3 sequences, 6.5% to 8% of which appear only once. The sequencing here drew on PBMCs from blood, taken around 25 months after vaccination. Every receptor here comes from a man aged 50 to 69 who received an inactivated influenza vaccine. The CDR3 runs from the conserved cysteine through the conserved F or W. D genes are given only for firm matches. The size field is filled for only some rows; it gives once, few, many or a size class.

j_call clone_size v_call d_call cdr3_aa cdr3_nt
TRBJ2-1 - TRBV5-1 - CASSLAERADNEQFF TGCGCCAGCAGCTTAGCGGAAAGGGCGGACAATGAGCAGTTCTTC
TRBJ2-1 few TRBV5-5 TRBD2 CASTLTSGRNNEQFF TGTGCCAGCACCCTGACTAGCGGGAGAAATAATGAGCAGTTCTTC
TRBJ2-5 few TRBV6-5 - CASSYSGRKETQYF TGTGCCAGCAGTTACTCGGGACGGAAAGAGACCCAGTACTTC
TRBJ2-1 - TRBV18 TRBD1 CASSLQQGSSYNEQFF TGTGCCAGCTCACTTCAACAGGGGAGCTCCTACAATGAGCAGTTCTTC
TRBJ2-5 few TRBV29-1 TRBD2 CSVGLAGAETQYF TGCAGCGTTGGCCTAGCGGGAGCAGAGACCCAGTACTTC
TRBJ2-3 - TRBV6-2/TRBV6-3 - CASSFSPGRGRSTDTQYF TGTGCCAGCAGTTTTTCCCCTGGGCGGGGGCGGAGCACAGATACGCAGTATTTT
TRBJ2-7 - TRBV15 - CATSREPGTAYEQYF TGTGCCACCAGCAGAGAACCAGGGACTGCCTACGAGCAGTACTTC
TRBJ2-2 - TRBV11-2 TRBD2 CASSLRRREITGELFF TGTGCCAGCAGCTTACGGCGGCGGGAGATCACCGGGGAGCTGTTTTTT
TRBJ2-3 many TRBV15 TRBD2 CATGLAGGSDTQYF TGTGCCACCGGGCTAGCGGGAGGGTCAGATACGCAGTATTTT
TRBJ2-3 - TRBV7-9 TRBD2 CALTGQREGPLDTQYF TGTGCCCTCACCGGCCAGCGGGAGGGCCCCTTAGATACGCAGTATTTT
TRBJ1-1 - TRBV5-1 - CASSLVPRDEAFF TGCGCCAGCAGCTTGGTTCCCAGGGATGAAGCTTTCTTT
TRBJ1-5 few TRBV12-3/TRBV12-4 - CASSRLDPSNQPQHF TGTGCCAGCAGCCGATTAGACCCTAGCAATCAGCCCCAGCATTTT
TRBJ2-3 - TRBV9 - CASSVDPRPVPDTQYF TGTGCCAGCAGCGTAGATCCGCGCCCTGTCCCAGATACGCAGTATTTT
TRBJ2-1 few TRBV11-2 - CASSLMRLGRLEQFF TGTGCCAGCAGCTTAATGCGATTGGGACGTCTTGAGCAGTTCTTC
TRBJ1-2 few TRBV20-1 TRBD1 CSAGQGQGVYGYTF TGCAGTGCTGGCCAAGGACAGGGGGTATATGGCTACACCTTC
TRBJ2-1 many TRBV2 TRBD2 CASSVPSGGAHEQFF TGTGCCAGCAGTGTTCCTAGCGGGGGGGCCCATGAGCAGTTCTTC
TRBJ1-6 many TRBV4-2 TRBD1 CASSQGDRVSPLHF TGTGCCAGCAGCCAAGGTGACAGGGTTTCACCCCTCCACTTT
TRBJ1-3 - TRBV4-3 - CASSQDKVLAGNTIYF TGCGCCAGCAGCCAAGATAAAGTTCTCGCTGGAAACACCATATATTTT
TRBJ2-1 few TRBV27 - CASSATGPRYNEQFF TGTGCCAGCAGTGCTACCGGGCCCAGATACAATGAGCAGTTCTTC
TRBJ1-5 many TRBV20-1 TRBD1 CSARRGQGGQPQHF TGCAGTGCTAGAAGGGGGCAGGGCGGTCAGCCCCAGCATTTT
TRBJ2-3 - TRBV27 - CASSFGLQGLGTDTQYF TGTGCCAGCAGTTTTGGGCTCCAGGGATTGGGCACAGATACGCAGTATTTT
TRBJ2-3 few TRBV4-3 - CASSPRTLTDTQYF TGCGCCAGCAGCCCCAGAACCTTGACAGATACGCAGTATTTT
TRBJ2-7 - TRBV20-1 TRBD1 CSAIYRDRGTIEQYF TGCAGTGCCATCTACCGGGACAGGGGGACTATCGAGCAGTACTTC
TRBJ2-1 few TRBV9 TRBD2 CASSVRLEAGRGTPYNEQFF TGTGCCAGCAGCGTAAGATTAGAGGCTGGGCGGGGGACTCCCTACAATGAGCAGTTCTTC
TRBJ1-4 - TRBV3-1 - CASSHDGLAGEKLFF TGTGCCAGCAGCCACGACGGCCTAGCTGGGGAAAAACTGTTTTTT
TRBJ2-2 few TRBV10-3 TRBD1 CASGTGEPGELFF TGTGCCTCTGGGACAGGGGAACCCGGGGAGCTGTTTTTT
TRBJ2-1 few TRBV6-5 - CASGYRSGEQFF TGTGCCAGCGGGTACAGGAGCGGTGAGCAGTTCTTC
TRBJ2-2 - TRBV5-1 TRBD1 CASSLDRGRIGEPFF TGCGCCAGCAGCTTGGACAGGGGCAGGATAGGGGAGCCGTTTTTT
TRBJ1-2 few TRBV12-3/TRBV12-4 - CASSLAGGRTYGYTF TGTGCCAGCAGTTTAGCGGGCGGGCGGACCTATGGCTACACCTTC
TRBJ1-2 many TRBV12-3/TRBV12-4 - CASSFGTDGYTF TGTGCCAGCAGTTTTGGGACCGACGGCTACACCTTC
TRBJ2-3 few TRBV2 TRBD2 CASSLLAGADTQYF TGTGCCAGCAGTCTACTAGCGGGAGCAGATACGCAGTATTTT
TRBJ2-1 many TRBV7-9 TRBD1 CASSTRTGTYNEQFF TGTGCCAGCAGCACCCGGACAGGGACTTACAATGAGCAGTTCTTC
TRBJ2-5 - TRBV5-1 - CASSSVVTGRSQETQYF TGCGCCAGCAGCTCTGTCGTTACGGGCAGGTCCCAAGAGACCCAGTACTTC
TRBJ2-7 many TRBV6-2/TRBV6-3 - CASSYSTGRTYEQYF TGTGCCAGCAGTTACTCGACGGGGCGAACCTACGAGCAGTACTTC
TRBJ2-1 few TRBV20-1 TRBD2 CSARGGASGSDEQFF TGCAGTGCTAGAGGGGGGGCTAGCGGGTCGGATGAGCAGTTCTTC
TRBJ2-3 - TRBV4-1 - CASSQDPVRTDTQYF TGCGCCAGCAGCCAAGATCCGGTTCGAACAGATACGCAGTATTTT
TRBJ2-1 few TRBV11-1 TRBD1 CASIHSPVFGQGAQVQFF TGTGCCAGCATACATTCTCCCGTCTTCGGACAGGGGGCTCAGGTTCAGTTCTTC
TRBJ2-7 many TRBV3-1 - CASSPGDWYEQYF TGTGCCAGCAGCCCGGGAGACTGGTACGAGCAGTACTTC
TRBJ1-2 few TRBV12-3/TRBV12-4 TRBD1 CASSPRTGGPYGYTF TGTGCCAGCAGTCCTCGGACAGGAGGCCCCTATGGCTACACCTTC
TRBJ2-3 many TRBV29-1 - CSVAGRNTDTQYF TGCAGCGTTGCAGGCAGGAACACAGATACGCAGTATTTT
TRBJ2-7 few TRBV5-1 - CASSSVSTYEQYF TGCGCCAGCAGCTCCGTTTCTACCTACGAGCAGTACTTC
TRBJ2-7 many TRBV11-2 TRBD2 CASSSGLAGIYEQYF TGTGCCAGCAGCTCGGGACTAGCGGGGATCTACGAGCAGTACTTC
TRBJ2-7 few TRBV4-2 - CASSQVSSGRAYEQYF TGTGCCAGCAGCCAAGTATCCTCCGGCCGAGCCTACGAGCAGTACTTC
TRBJ2-1 many TRBV12-3/TRBV12-4 TRBD2 CASSLSGLAAYNEQFF TGTGCCAGCAGTTTATCCGGACTAGCAGCCTACAATGAGCAGTTCTTC
TRBJ1-2 few TRBV5-1 TRBD1 CASSGRTGDYGYTF TGCGCCAGCAGCGGGCGGACAGGGGACTATGGCTACACCTTC
TRBJ2-2 - TRBV12-3/TRBV12-4 - CASSLYPRGNTGELFF TGTGCCAGCAGTTTATATCCAAGGGGAAACACCGGGGAGCTGTTTTTT